Listed below are T cell receptor beta chains from one sample, sequenced in a study of shared clonotypes between healthy human individuals. Using immunoSEQ multiplex PCR, the repertoire was profiled, and TCRdb retains in-frame clones only, with some absent. Seen here are more than 2 million clones, around 95% observed once, and the top ten hold around 1.7%. Input material: naive CD8+ T cells from PBMCs. The receptors shown here come from a man aged 18-30 years in good health. Some clones in this sample may be carry-over from other donors' samples. The conserved cysteine and the conserved F or W are not part of the CDR3 here.

v_call cdr3_aa
TRBV10-1 ASMAALNYGYT
TRBV7-6 ASSPTAREGEKLF
TRBV10-2 ASSDLGGRGRNQPQH
TRBV29-1 SGATDRGMGEQY
TRBV4-2 ASSPKGGSVDNEQF
TRBV5-1 ASSLGPLGEYYTGELF
TRBV10-2 ATPPGELF
TRBV14 ASSQASSGSSQETQY
TRBV27 ASSTLLAGGSDEQY
TRBV15 ATSRTSGTQETQY
TRBV6-5 ASSYSRTGWSGYT
TRBV19 ASRLRSDFGYT
TRBV7-9 ASSLPGGPSYEQY
TRBV9 ASSVDGGSGNTIY
TRBV19 ASTAGSEAF
TRBV2 ASSESLVLNTEAF
TRBV27 ASSSQGSGYT
TRBV2 ASSILAVSSYEQY
TRBV7-9 ASSLTTAYNEQF
TRBV28 ASSTKWGANVLT
TRBV19 ASSVQGRLGGYT
TRBV27 ASSLGGTGSSYEQY
TRBV13 ASSERSSGRAISDTQY
TRBV4-1 ASSQDGGGTEAF
TRBV30 AWSVQRGDHSNQPQH
TRBV29-1 SVVPSQGAGGQETQY
TRBV5-3 ARSLGVEGVGNQPQH
TRBV7-9 ASSLNRRDEAF
TRBV27 ASSSTGGAEQF
TRBV7-5 VRSLYPQH
TRBV7-9 ASSPQNGGSMRSREQF
TRBV9 ASSVGQAGYT
TRBV11-2 ASSSMGTYEQY
TRBV29-1 SVRDRGYEQY
TRBV7-6 ASSLDRGAEAF
TRBV5-1 ASSLGVLAGPSYEQY
TRBV19 ASSPRTSDTQY
TRBV30 AWSAHRLYNEQF
TRBV27 ASSNRDSNQPQH
TRBV28 ASSSRQLIKGTGELF
TRBV7-8 ASSQPVQTPLGGELF
TRBV7-6 ASSHELVDTQY
TRBV9 ASSVATGLNYEQY
TRBV13 ASSARGGRAGWTDTQY
TRBV7-7 AILEEAGELF
TRBV27 ASSYSLNTGELF